A single sample is the source of the 18 T cell receptor beta chains below, sequenced in a study of T-cell reconstitution after alpha-beta-depleted transplantation in children. Unique molecular identifiers were used in preparing the TCRbeta library. Each CDR3 protein is one row after TCRdb ran MiXCR on the PCR reads. Of about 200,000 distinct CDR3 sequences listed, 14% to 15% were seen once; the top ten hold approximately 13%. Sequencing was performed on PBMCs from the stem cell graft donor, taken from the stem cell graft. All receptors come from a human donor who donated a stem cell graft to a child with acute lymphoblastic leukemia.

This clonotype was seen ten or more times. The chain employs TRBV12-3 or TRBV12-4 and TRBJ2-3; D is undetermined. Between the trimmed V and J ends, which lost 0 bases and 4 bases, there was a span of 8 bases. This CDR3 contains 14 residues. CDR3 loop: CASSLAQTADTQYF. The DNA for the CDR3 is TGTGCCAGCAGTTTAGCCCAGACGGCAGATACGCAGTATTTT.

At least ten counts were recorded for this clonotype. This sequence joins TRBV30 and TRBJ2-1; TRBD2 matches at 8 bases. Trimming took 1 base from V and 8 from J; bases not matched to a gene: 10. Germline CDR1 GTSNPN, CDR2 SVGIG (reference sequence). This CDR3 region has 15 residues. For the CDR3, the DNA is TGTGCCTGGAGTGGTACTAGCGGACTCAGCGATGAGCAGTTCTTC. This encodes CAWSGTSGLSDEQFF.

This clonotype was seen at least ten times. The rearrangement uses TRBV10-3 and TRBJ1-1; D unresolved. Germline V gene data show CDR1 as ENHRY and CDR2 as SYGVKD. CDR3 size: 14 residues. The V end was cut by 2 bases, the J end by 0 bases, with 7 bases between. DNA of the CDR3: TGTGCCATCAGTGAGATAGACATGAACACTGAAGCTTTCTTT. This codes for CAISEIDMNTEAFF.

The chain recombines TRBV10-2 with TRBJ2-6; no clear D gene. V was pared by 0 bases and J by 2 bases, with 11 bases between. The CDR3 contains 17 residues. From germline, CDR1 is WSHSY and CDR2 SAAADI. CDR3 bases: TGCGCCAGCAGTGAGTCGGGCAGAGAGGCTGGGGCCAACGTCCTGACTTTC. Protein: CASSESGREAGANVLTF.

This clonotype was observed at least ten times. The genes are TRBV20-1 and TRBJ2-3, with D hard to call. CDR3 length: 12 residues. Deletions cut 6 bases from V and 4 bases from J, with 11 bases between. Per the germline V gene, CDR1 is DFQATT and CDR2 is SNEGSKA (reference sequence). CDR3 coding DNA: TGCAGTGCCGCCCAACAAGCAGATACGCAGTATTTT. The encoded protein is CSAAQQADTQYF.

This clonotype showed up many times. The chain combines TRBV12-3 or TRBV12-4 with TRBJ2-4, with 7 bases fitting TRBD2. The V gene end was trimmed by 3 bases and the J gene end by 7 bases; junction bases not matched to a gene: 0. The CDR3 contains 12 residues. The CDR3 region has the DNA TGTGCCAGCAGTTTCGGGGGGAACATTCAGTACTTC. It yields the protein CASSFGGNIQYF.

The table lists this clonotype with many counts. The genes are TRBV9 and TRBJ2-3; D might be TRBD2 (6 bases). This CDR3 has 15 amino acids. Germline assignment: CDR1 SGDLS and CDR2 YYNGEE. The germline V and J ends were trimmed by 2 bases and 2 bases, with 12 bases remaining between them. The CDR3 protein is CASSVEAGNTDTQYF. The CDR3 DNA reads as TGTGCCAGCAGCGTTGAGGCGGGGAACACAGATACGCAGTATTTT.

This clonotype came up many times. V is TRBV14 and J is TRBJ1-2; D unresolved. The germline V gene has CDR1 SGHDN and CDR2 FVKESK. The CDR3 has 13 amino acids. Trimming took 3 bases from V and 8 from J, leaving 13 bases between them. CDR3 region: CASSQTLTRGYTF. In DNA, the CDR3 is TGTGCCAGCAGCCAGACCCTGACGAGAGGCTACACCTTC.

The rearrangement links TRBV6-1 to TRBJ1-4; 7 bases are shared with TRBD1. The CDR3 covers 15 residues. CDR1 and CDR2 (germline): MNHNS, SASEGT. Losses at the gene ends were 6 bases for V and 8 bases for J; bases not matched to a gene: 12. This CDR3 is CASSPEQGRWEKLFF. CDR3 nucleotides: TGTGCCAGCAGCCCCGAACAGGGGAGATGGGAAAAACTGTTTTTT.

This clonotype occurred many times. The chain couples TRBV5-1 to TRBJ2-2, with D possibly TRBD2 on 6 matching bases. The CDR3 spans 15 residues. In germline, CDR1 is SGHRS, CDR2 YFSETQ. V was pared by 4 bases and J by 0 bases, with 10 bases between. As DNA, the CDR3 is TGCGCCAGCAGCGGAGGGACGGCGAACACCGGGGAGCTGTTTTTT. Translated, it gives CASSGGTANTGELFF.

Comments on this clonotype: A much larger clone lies one base from this, so it may be a read error. The chain joins TRBV5-6 to TRBJ1-1; possible D gene TRBD1, 5 bases. The V end was cut by 6 bases, the J end by 0 bases, with 15 bases between. Looked up from germline, CDR1 is SGHDT and CDR2 is YYEEEE. The CDR3 extends over 15 amino acids. CDR3 protein: CASTLGPGLNTEAFF. The CDR3 nucleotides read TGTGCCAGCACTCTGGGGCCGGGTCTGAACACTGAAGCTTTCTTT.

This clonotype was seen repeatedly, ten times or more. The chain uses TRBV27 and TRBJ2-3, with 7 bases matching TRBD2. The length of the CDR3 is 17 residues. The trim removed 4 bases at V and 3 bases at J, leaving 13 bases unmatched. Germline V gene lookup returns CDR1 MNHEY and CDR2 SMNVEV (reference sequence). Here the CDR3 DNA reads TGTGCCAGCAGTTCCCCTAGTGGGGGAGGGCTTACAGATACGCAGTATTTT. It specifies CASSSPSGGGLTDTQYF.

This clonotype was observed many times. The chain recombines TRBV28 with TRBJ2-7; 8 positions agree with TRBD2. From germline, CDR1 is MDHEN and CDR2 SYDVKM. Trimming at V came to 6 bases and at J to 2 bases, leaving 12 bases not matched to a gene. CDR3 size: 16 residues. The CDR3 here is CASSIPGAGGAYEQYF. DNA for the CDR3: TGTGCCAGCAGCATACCGGGCGCCGGGGGGGCCTACGAGCAGTACTTC.

There are many counts of this clonotype. V gene TRBV5-1 combines with J gene TRBJ2-3; 8 bases are shared with TRBD2. CDR3 length: 14 residues. Germline CDR1 is SGHRS and CDR2 is YFSETQ. The ends lost 7 bases at V and 0 bases at J; junction bases unmatched: 4. Written as DNA, the CDR3 is TGCGCCAGCCAGCGGGAGCGGAGCACAGATACGCAGTATTTT. Translating it yields CASQRERSTDTQYF.

Comment on this clonotype: Germline and junction disagree at one end, which may indicate a read error. The chain employs TRBV20-1 and TRBJ2-6, with D tentatively TRBD1 (5 bases). The CDR3 runs to 13 residues. Germline loops: CDR1 DFQATT, CDR2 SNEGSKA (reference sequence). Here the CDR3 DNA reads TGCAGTGCTGAGAGGCCTGGGGCCAACGGCCTGACTTTC. Its translation is CSAERPGANGLTF.

This clonotype has ten or more counts. This sequence joins TRBV9 and TRBJ1-1; the match to TRBD1 covers 7 bases. Trimming took 3 bases from V and 4 from J; bases not matched to a gene: 6. Per the germline V gene, CDR1 is SGDLS and CDR2 is YYNGEE. CDR3 length: 14 residues. The DNA for the CDR3 is TGTGCCAGCAGCGCAGGGGGACAACCCACTGAAGCTTTCTTT. It codes for CASSAGGQPTEAFF.

This clonotype has ten or more counts. CDR3 amino acids: CSASRQGRAGELFF. The CDR3 DNA is TGCAGTGCTAGCCGACAGGGGAGGGCCGGGGAGCTGTTTTTT. The rearrangement uses TRBV20-1 and TRBJ2-2, with D perhaps matching TRBD1 (8 bases). This CDR3 region has 14 residues. Germline CDR1 is DFQATT and CDR2 is SNEGSKA (reference sequence). The V end lost 3 bases, the J end lost 6 bases, and 14 bases lay between the germline ends.

Turning to this clonotype: A much larger clone lies a single base off, so this may be a read error. Since no conserved phenylalanine or tryptophan closes the CDR3, a read error is the likely cause. For the CDR3, the DNA is TGTGCCAGTAGTATAGATCCCCAGCTGGGCAATGAGCAGTTCTCC. It codes for CASSIDPQLGNEQFS. The rearrangement joins TRBV19 to TRBJ2-1, with unresolved D. Germline-derived CDR1 and CDR2 are LNHDA and SQIVND (reference sequence). The CDR3 has 15 amino acids. V was shortened by 0 bases and J by 6 bases, with 12 bases between the two germline ends.